The 9 T cell receptor beta chains below were found in one sample sequenced in a study of beta chain features in type 1 diabetes. Of the isolated RNA, all was reverse transcribed, and so the sequenced material was expressed TCRB transcripts. Method: immunoSEQ multiplex PCR; TCRdb's copy keeps in-frame clones and lacks some. This repertoire shows 25,000 to 30,000 clones, 50% to 65% found once; its top ten account for approximately 1.4%. Study observations and caveats: Among all four CD4+ subsets, Type 1 diabetes patients had TCRB CDR3s that were moderately but significantly shorter.

Their cognate antigens are unknown. The specimen was Tregs from blood. The receptors here all came from a woman younger than 35 with type 1 diabetes.

This clone was found a few times. The gene calls are TRBV14 and TRBJ2-1; 13 nucleotides line up with TRBD2. Germline assignment: CDR1 SGHDN and CDR2 FVKESK. The CDR3 has 17 amino acids. Trimming took 4 bases from V and 4 from J; bases not matched to a gene: 7. Written as DNA, the CDR3 is TGTGCCAGCAGCCGTCGGACTAGCGGGAGCGGATACAATGAGCAGTTCTTC. Translating it yields CASSRRTSGSGYNEQFF.

To note about this clone: Other DNA sequences in this specimen translate into the identical CDR3. J is TRBJ1-5 and V is TRBV2; 11 nucleotides match TRBD1. Germline lookup yields CDR1 SNHLY and CDR2 FYNNEI. The CDR3 is 18 amino acids. With 10 bases clipped from V and 2 bases from J, the junction kept 16 bases outside the gene matches. CDR3 DNA sequence: TGTGCCACCCAGGGGGGACAGGGGGTCTCGGGAGGCAATCAGCCCCAGCATTTT. Translated: CATQGGQGVSGGNQPQHF.

This chain connects TRBV19 to TRBJ1-1, with D perhaps matching TRBD1 (5 bases). The CDR3 is made up of 14 amino acids. V gave up 5 bases and J gave up 10 bases, with 20 bases separating them. Germline V gene data show CDR1 as LNHDA and CDR2 as SQIVND (reference sequence). CDR3 in DNA: TGTGCCAGTAGTCGCGGGGGGACGGGGAGGGGAGCTTTCTTT. This sequence encodes CASSRGGTGRGAFF. The whole variable domain, remainder taken from reference TRBV19 and TRBJ1-1, is DGGITQSPKYLFRKEGQNVTLSCEQNLNHDAMYWYRQDPGQGLRLIYYSQIVNDFQKGDIAEGYSVSREKKESFPLTVTSAQKNPTAFYLCASSRGGTGRGAFFGQGTRLTVV.

The chain couples TRBV18 to TRBJ1-1; weak D call: TRBD1 (5 bases). CDR3 size: 14 residues. V lost 0 bases, J lost 2 bases, and 7 bases lay in between. Germline CDR1 reads KGHSH; CDR2 reads LQKENI. CDR3 region: CASSPPDRNTEAFF. For the CDR3, the DNA is TGTGCCAGCTCACCACCCGACAGAAACACTGAAGCTTTCTTT.

The V and J genes are TRBV6-6 and TRBJ2-7, with a tentative D call TRBD2 (6 bases). The V gene lost 0 bases and the J gene lost 0 bases, with 12 bases spanning the gap. This CDR3 region has 16 residues. Germline V CDR1 and CDR2: MNHNY, SVGAGI (reference sequence). In DNA, the CDR3 is TGTGCCAGCAGTTACTCGTCTAGCGCCAGCTCCTACGAGCAGTACGTC. Amino acids: CASSYSSSASSYEQYV.

The chain is built from TRBV5-5 and TRBJ2-1, with 14 nucleotides matching TRBD2. Losses at the gene ends were 2 bases for V and 9 bases for J; bases not matched to a gene: 4. This CDR3 comprises 15 residues. Per the germline V gene, CDR1 is SGHKS and CDR2 is YYEKEE (reference sequence). This CDR3 is CASSFGTSGRSEQFF. DNA of the CDR3: TGTGCCAGCAGCTTCGGGACTAGCGGGAGAAGTGAGCAGTTCTTC.

This sequence joins TRBV19 and TRBJ2-2, with 8 positions matching TRBD2. V gave up 7 bases and J gave up 5 bases; unmatched junction bases: 9. The CDR3 runs 15 residues. The germline V gene has CDR1 LNHDA and CDR2 SQIVND (reference sequence). The CDR3 reads CASKAGVAGTGELFF. In nucleotides, the CDR3 is TGTGCCAGTAAAGCGGGAGTGGCTGGGACCGGGGAGCTGTTTTTT.

This clone was counted only a few times. The chain recombines TRBV7-9 with TRBJ1-2; 7 nucleotides agree with TRBD1. Germline assignment: CDR1 SEHNR and CDR2 FQNEAQ (reference sequence). The junction had 4 bases not matched to a gene; V was cut back by 3 bases and J by 0 bases. This CDR3 region has 15 residues. The CDR3 DNA is TGTGCCAGCAGCTTCCTTGACAGGGCTAACTATGGCTACACCTTC. Protein sequence: CASSFLDRANYGYTF.

The chain has TRBV5-1 and TRBJ2-1; 14 bases are shared with TRBD2. Germline V CDR1 and CDR2: SGHRS, YFSETQ. V was clipped by 2 bases and J by 5 bases; unmatched bases: 9. The length of the CDR3 is 18 residues. DNA of the CDR3: TGCGCCAGCAGCTTCCCGGGACTAGCGGGAGATTTGCACAATGAGCAGTTCTTC. It translates to CASSFPGLAGDLHNEQFF.